This TCR beta chain was captured by sequencing in a study of T cells in Graves' hyperthyroidism and ophthalmopathy. The CDR3 regions of TCR beta were amplified from RNA transcripts. The primer set for the first-round RT-PCR of the TCR CDR3 was HTBI. TCRdb fed the multiplex PCR reads into MiXCR, producing one record per CDR3 protein. The sample holds 500,000 to 750,000 distinct CDR3 sequences, around 42% seen once. Germline V gene sequence: CDR1 SGHVS, CDR2 FNYEAQ. Trimming took 7 bases from V and 4 from J, leaving 25 bases between them. This CDR3 contains 18 residues. Study-level findings and limits: Most clonotypes that expanded in the thyroid above 0.001 also showed up in blood.

With respect to this clonotype: Its antigen is unknown.

The sample taken for sequencing was peripheral blood or thyroid tissue (not recorded which). This clonotype was obtained from a woman between 18 and 29 years old with Graves' hyperthyroidism. This sequence joins TRBV7-6 and TRBJ1-4; D is unclear. The CDR3 DNA reads as TGTGCCAGCATCCCCCTCTCGCTTCGGGGATGGTATAATGAAAAACTGTTTTTT. This sequence encodes CASIPLSLRGWYNEKLFF.